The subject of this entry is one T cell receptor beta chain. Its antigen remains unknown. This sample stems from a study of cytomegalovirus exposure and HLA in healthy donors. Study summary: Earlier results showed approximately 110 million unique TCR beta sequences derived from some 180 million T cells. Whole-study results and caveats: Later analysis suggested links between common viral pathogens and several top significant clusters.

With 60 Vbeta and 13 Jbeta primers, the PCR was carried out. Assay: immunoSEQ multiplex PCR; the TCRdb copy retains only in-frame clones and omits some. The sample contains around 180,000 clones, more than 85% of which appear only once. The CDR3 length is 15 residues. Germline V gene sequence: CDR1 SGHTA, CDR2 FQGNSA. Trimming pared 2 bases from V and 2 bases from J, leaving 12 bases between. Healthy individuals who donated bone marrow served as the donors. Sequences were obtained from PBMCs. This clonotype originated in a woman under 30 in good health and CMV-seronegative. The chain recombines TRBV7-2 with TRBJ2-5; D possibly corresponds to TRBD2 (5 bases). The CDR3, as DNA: TGTGCCAGCAGCTTAAGCTCGAGCGGACAAGAGACCCAGTACTTC. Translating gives CASSLSSSGQETQYF.